This T cell receptor (beta chain) came from a study of blood T cells in healthy people across ages. Concerning this clonotype itself: The target antigen is unknown. The junction departs from the called germline gene at one end, perhaps through a read error.

The sample, about 10 milliliters of peripheral blood, was drawn from each donor. A second PCR of roughly 6 to 12 cycles used a sample-barcoded 5' primer and a J-beta primer mix. MiXCR, run by TCRdb on the 5' RACE reads, gives a single entry per CDR3 protein. The data show 550,000 to 700,000 distinct CDR3 sequences, 25% to 30% seen once. Study-wide results and caveats: Observed TCR beta diversity per million T cells went down as age went up. This fall followed a roughly linear course with age.

CDR3 length: 15 amino acids. This TCR was recovered from a woman in her seventies in good health. The sequenced sample was blood. The V call is TRBV12-3 or TRBV12-4, the J call TRBJ1-4; D not certain. CDR3 in amino acids: CASSSPGPSGEKLVF. As DNA, the CDR3 is TGTGCCAGCAGCTCCCCAGGACCCTCTGGTGAAAAACTGGTTTTT.